This T cell receptor (beta chain) came from a study of OX40 agonist ivuxolimab in advanced cancers. CDR3 length: 15 amino acids. The ends lost 5 bases at V and 2 bases at J; junction bases unmatched: 6. Germline values: CDR1 LNHDA, CDR2 SQIVND (reference sequence). Assay: immunoSEQ multiplex PCR; the TCRdb copy retains only in-frame clones and omits some. Of about 63,000 clones in the sample, 89% were seen once. The chain is built from TRBV19 and TRBJ2-7, with 10 bases aligning to TRBD1. This receptor was obtained from an adult with an advanced solid tumor such as melanoma, head and neck, liver or kidney cancer. Here the sequenced sample was CD4+ or CD8+ T cells sorted from blood, taken in a trial of the OX40 agonist ivuxolimab. The CDR3 spells CASSFAGTGAYEQYF. The DNA of the CDR3 is TGTGCCAGTAGTTTTGCCGGGACAGGGGCCTACGAGCAGTACTTC. The full variable domain, its missing parts supplied by reference TRBV19 and TRBJ2-7, is DGGITQSPKYLFRKEGQNVTLSCEQNLNHDAMYWYRQDPGQGLRLIYYSQIVNDFQKGDIAEGYSVSREKKESFPLTVTSAQKNPTAFYLCASSFAGTGAYEQYFGPGTRLTVT.